A selection of T cell receptor beta chains follows, all from one sample in a study of neurological immune-mediated disorders. TCRdb reprocessed the 5' RACE reads via MiXCR and lists one record per CDR3 protein. The data contain about 99,000 distinct CDR3 sequences, roughly a tenth of them seen just once; the ten biggest clones take up 2.5% to 4%. Specimen: PBMCs. The receptors come from a female donor with HTLV-1-associated myelopathy (HAM/TSP). Both conserved end residues are part of each CDR3. Fields, in order: V gene, clone size, CDR3 length, J gene, D gene, CDR3 protein, CDR3 DNA. The D gene is left open where the match is weak. Part of the rows lack a size; the others show once, few, many or a class for expanded clones.

V gene: TRBV20-1
clone size: many
CDR3 length: 11
J gene: TRBJ2-3
D gene: NA
CDR3 protein: CSARWEDTQYF
CDR3 DNA: TGCAGTGCCAGGTGGGAAGATACGCAGTATTTT

V gene: TRBV5-1
clone size: medium-sized
CDR3 length: 16
J gene: TRBJ2-7
D gene: TRBD2
CDR3 protein: CASSFSGGSLSYEQYF
CDR3 DNA: TGCGCCAGCAGCTTCAGCGGGGGATCCTTGTCCTACGAGCAGTACTTC

V gene: TRBV5-1
clone size: many
CDR3 length: 15
J gene: TRBJ1-1
D gene: NA
CDR3 protein: CASSLGQGLNTEAFF
CDR3 DNA: TGCGCCAGCAGCTTGGGGCAGGGACTGAACACTGAAGCTTTCTTT

V gene: TRBV9
clone size: many
CDR3 length: 15
J gene: TRBJ2-4
D gene: TRBD1
CDR3 protein: CASSPGTGDFDIQYF
CDR3 DNA: TGTGCCAGCAGCCCCGGGACAGGGGATTTTGACATTCAGTACTTC

V gene: TRBV5-1
clone size: many
CDR3 length: 13
J gene: TRBJ2-3
D gene: TRBD1
CDR3 protein: CASRTGSTDTQYF
CDR3 DNA: TGCGCCAGCAGGACAGGGAGCACAGATACGCAGTATTTT

V gene: TRBV12-3/TRBV12-4
clone size: many
CDR3 length: 15
J gene: TRBJ2-7
D gene: TRBD2
CDR3 protein: CASSFRRGSSYEQYF
CDR3 DNA: TGTGCCAGCAGTTTTCGGCGGGGGAGCTCCTACGAGCAGTACTTC

V gene: TRBV7-9
clone size: many
CDR3 length: 16
J gene: TRBJ2-2
D gene: TRBD1
CDR3 protein: CASSRTGAGNTGELFF
CDR3 DNA: TGTGCCAGCAGCCGAACAGGGGCTGGGAACACCGGGGAGCTGTTTTTT

V gene: TRBV7-2
clone size: many
CDR3 length: 13
J gene: TRBJ2-1
D gene: NA
CDR3 protein: CASSFSQDNEQFF
CDR3 DNA: TGTGCCAGCAGCTTTTCACAGGACAATGAGCAGTTCTTC

V gene: TRBV20-1
clone size: many
CDR3 length: 16
J gene: TRBJ2-3
D gene: TRBD1
CDR3 protein: CSARDPGTGYSDTQYF
CDR3 DNA: TGCAGTGCTAGAGATCCCGGGACAGGGTACTCAGATACGCAGTATTTT

V gene: TRBV7-8
clone size: NA
CDR3 length: 16
J gene: TRBJ2-7
D gene: NA
CDR3 protein: CASSYAMGDNSYEQYF
CDR3 DNA: TGTGCCAGCAGCTATGCCATGGGGGACAACTCCTACGAGCAGTACTTC

V gene: TRBV9
clone size: many
CDR3 length: 13
J gene: TRBJ2-1
D gene: NA
CDR3 protein: CASSATGSNEQFF
CDR3 DNA: TGTGCCAGCAGCGCTACAGGGTCCAATGAGCAGTTCTTC

V gene: TRBV5-1
clone size: NA
CDR3 length: 15
J gene: TRBJ1-2
D gene: TRBD1
CDR3 protein: CASSLGGTGAYGYTF
CDR3 DNA: TGCGCCAGCAGCTTGGGTGGGACAGGGGCCTATGGCTACACCTTC

V gene: TRBV5-6
clone size: many
CDR3 length: 14
J gene: TRBJ2-3
D gene: NA
CDR3 protein: CASSLIAGSDTQYF
CDR3 DNA: TGTGCCAGCAGCTTGATTGCTGGGTCAGATACGCAGTATTTT

V gene: TRBV7-2
clone size: once
CDR3 length: 17
J gene: TRBJ2-1
D gene: NA
CDR3 protein: CSSSLDPGGVRDNEQFF
CDR3 DNA: TGTTCCAGCAGCTTAGACCCAGGTGGGGTTCGGGACAATGAGCAATTCTTC

V gene: TRBV9
clone size: many
CDR3 length: 14
J gene: TRBJ2-5
D gene: NA
CDR3 protein: CASSVSGGGETQYF
CDR3 DNA: TGTGCCAGCAGCGTATCAGGCGGCGGGGAGACCCAGTACTTC

V gene: TRBV5-1
clone size: many
CDR3 length: 15
J gene: TRBJ1-5
D gene: NA
CDR3 protein: CASSLEGNDNQPQHF
CDR3 DNA: TGCGCCAGCAGCTTGGAGGGAAATGACAATCAGCCCCAGCATTTT

V gene: TRBV5-6
clone size: many
CDR3 length: 17
J gene: TRBJ2-3
D gene: TRBD1
CDR3 protein: CASSLAGRGRSPDTQYF
CDR3 DNA: TGTGCCAGCAGCTTGGCTGGCAGGGGGCGCTCCCCAGATACGCAGTATTTT

V gene: TRBV5-1
clone size: many
CDR3 length: 17
J gene: TRBJ2-2
D gene: TRBD2
CDR3 protein: CASSLVPSGINTGELFF
CDR3 DNA: TGCGCCAGCAGCTTGGTGCCTAGCGGGATTAACACCGGGGAGCTGTTTTTT

V gene: TRBV7-9
clone size: many
CDR3 length: 14
J gene: TRBJ2-4
D gene: NA
CDR3 protein: CASNPSEGINIQYF
CDR3 DNA: TGTGCCAGCAACCCCTCGGAGGGTATAAACATTCAGTACTTC

V gene: TRBV5-1
clone size: NA
CDR3 length: 15
J gene: TRBJ2-3
D gene: NA
CDR3 protein: CASSLARHTTDTQYF
CDR3 DNA: TGCGCCAGCAGCTTGGCTAGGCACACCACAGATACGCAGTATTTT

V gene: TRBV5-1
clone size: many
CDR3 length: 14
J gene: TRBJ1-1
D gene: TRBD1
CDR3 protein: CASSLTGEGTEAFF
CDR3 DNA: TGCGCCAGCAGCTTGACAGGGGAAGGGACTGAAGCTTTCTTT

V gene: TRBV11-2
clone size: NA
CDR3 length: 13
J gene: TRBJ2-3
D gene: TRBD2
CDR3 protein: CASRLAGTDTQYF
CDR3 DNA: TGTGCCAGCCGACTAGCGGGGACAGATACGCAGTATTTT

V gene: TRBV2
clone size: many
CDR3 length: 15
J gene: TRBJ2-7
D gene: NA
CDR3 protein: CASSRGGVGNYEQYF
CDR3 DNA: TGTGCCAGCTCGCGGGGCGGGGTCGGTAACTACGAGCAGTACTTC

V gene: TRBV4-2
clone size: many
CDR3 length: 15
J gene: TRBJ2-3
D gene: TRBD2
CDR3 protein: CASSQVLAGTDTQYF
CDR3 DNA: TGTGCCAGCAGCCAAGTCCTAGCGGGGACAGATACGCAGTATTTT

V gene: TRBV6-1
clone size: many
CDR3 length: 13
J gene: TRBJ2-1
D gene: TRBD1
CDR3 protein: CASSVTGGGEQFF
CDR3 DNA: TGTGCCAGCAGTGTAACAGGGGGTGGTGAGCAGTTCTTC

V gene: TRBV11-2
clone size: many
CDR3 length: 14
J gene: TRBJ1-1
D gene: NA
CDR3 protein: CASSYAGQNTEAFF
CDR3 DNA: TGTGCCAGCAGCTACGCAGGACAGAACACTGAAGCTTTCTTT

V gene: TRBV4-1
clone size: many
CDR3 length: 20
J gene: TRBJ2-1
D gene: TRBD2
CDR3 protein: CASSQFTSGGTGPVYNEQFF
CDR3 DNA: TGCGCCAGCAGCCAATTTACTAGCGGGGGGACAGGCCCCGTCTACAATGAGCAGTTCTTC

V gene: TRBV9
clone size: many
CDR3 length: 18
J gene: TRBJ2-3
D gene: TRBD1
CDR3 protein: CASSVEPTRQGGTDTQYF
CDR3 DNA: TGTGCCAGCAGCGTAGAGCCGACCCGACAGGGTGGCACAGATACGCAGTATTTT

V gene: TRBV9
clone size: many
CDR3 length: 14
J gene: TRBJ1-2
D gene: NA
CDR3 protein: CASSVDGLNYGYTF
CDR3 DNA: TGTGCCAGCAGCGTAGACGGACTAAACTATGGCTACACCTTC

V gene: TRBV5-1
clone size: many
CDR3 length: 15
J gene: TRBJ2-5
D gene: TRBD1
CDR3 protein: CASSSTGGLQETQYF
CDR3 DNA: TGCGCCAGCAGCTCAACAGGGGGGCTACAAGAGACCCAGTACTTC

V gene: TRBV5-1
clone size: many
CDR3 length: 19
J gene: TRBJ2-6
D gene: TRBD2
CDR3 protein: CASRGDPSGGFSGANVLTF
CDR3 DNA: TGCGCCAGCAGAGGCGACCCGAGCGGGGGCTTCTCTGGGGCCAACGTCCTGACTTTC

V gene: TRBV7-2
clone size: many
CDR3 length: 15
J gene: TRBJ2-3
D gene: NA
CDR3 protein: CASSFSWGATDTQYF
CDR3 DNA: TGTGCCAGCAGCTTTTCGTGGGGGGCAACAGATACGCAGTATTTT

V gene: TRBV5-1
clone size: NA
CDR3 length: 18
J gene: TRBJ2-7
D gene: NA
CDR3 protein: CSSSFDMGGGTEPYEQYF
CDR3 DNA: TGCTCCAGCAGCTTTGACATGGGAGGGGGCACGGAGCCCTACGAGCAGTACTTC

V gene: TRBV5-1
clone size: many
CDR3 length: 14
J gene: TRBJ2-1
D gene: NA
CDR3 protein: CASSLVQGSNEQFF
CDR3 DNA: TGCGCCAGCAGCTTGGTGCAGGGATCCAATGAGCAGTTCTTC

V gene: TRBV5-8
clone size: many
CDR3 length: 17
J gene: TRBJ1-4
D gene: NA
CDR3 protein: CASSPGTETTRGEKLFF
CDR3 DNA: TGTGCCAGCAGCCCCGGAACGGAAACCACCAGGGGCGAAAAACTGTTTTTT

V gene: TRBV9
clone size: few
CDR3 length: 16
J gene: TRBJ2-3
D gene: TRBD2
CDR3 protein: CASSVRLAGITDTQYF
CDR3 DNA: TGTGCCAGCAGCGTACGGCTAGCGGGGATCACAGATACGCAGTATTTT

V gene: TRBV28
clone size: NA
CDR3 length: 13
J gene: TRBJ2-2
D gene: NA
CDR3 protein: CASSLKYTGELFF
CDR3 DNA: TGTGCCAGCAGCCTAAAGTACACCGGGGAGCTGTTTTTT

V gene: TRBV9
clone size: many
CDR3 length: 14
J gene: TRBJ2-7
D gene: TRBD1
CDR3 protein: CASSVGTGSREQYF
CDR3 DNA: TGTGCCAGCAGCGTAGGGACAGGAAGCCGCGAGCAGTACTTC

V gene: TRBV12-3/TRBV12-4
clone size: NA
CDR3 length: 15
J gene: TRBJ2-3
D gene: TRBD1
CDR3 protein: CASSPPGQGVGTQYF
CDR3 DNA: TGTGCCAGCAGTCCTCCGGGACAGGGGGTAGGGACGCAGTATTTT

V gene: TRBV7-9
clone size: NA
CDR3 length: 14
J gene: TRBJ2-2
D gene: NA
CDR3 protein: CASTPEQLTGELFF
CDR3 DNA: TGTGCCAGCACCCCAGAACAGCTCACCGGGGAGCTGTTTTTT

V gene: TRBV4-2
clone size: many
CDR3 length: 15
J gene: TRBJ2-5
D gene: TRBD2
CDR3 protein: CASSRTSGGQETQYF
CDR3 DNA: TGTGCCAGCAGCCGGACTAGCGGGGGTCAAGAGACCCAGTACTTC

V gene: TRBV20-1
clone size: many
CDR3 length: 15
J gene: TRBJ2-3
D gene: TRBD1
CDR3 protein: CSATRTGTSTDTQYF
CDR3 DNA: TGCAGTGCTACAAGGACAGGCACTAGCACAGATACGCAGTATTTT

V gene: TRBV5-6
clone size: many
CDR3 length: 18
J gene: TRBJ2-1
D gene: TRBD2
CDR3 protein: CASSLGTGRGGKINEQFF
CDR3 DNA: TGTGCCAGCAGCTTGGGTACGGGGCGGGGGGGCAAAATTAATGAGCAGTTCTTC

V gene: TRBV7-9
clone size: many
CDR3 length: 16
J gene: TRBJ2-2
D gene: NA
CDR3 protein: CASSQTRTLNTGELFF
CDR3 DNA: TGTGCCAGCAGCCAGACAAGAACCCTGAACACCGGGGAGCTGTTTTTT

V gene: TRBV14
clone size: NA
CDR3 length: 16
J gene: TRBJ2-2
D gene: NA
CDR3 protein: CASSLRTAGEGGELFF
CDR3 DNA: TGTGCCAGCAGCTTACGGACAGCTGGAGAGGGCGGGGAGCTGTTTTTT

V gene: TRBV20-1
clone size: medium-sized
CDR3 length: 14
J gene: TRBJ2-2
D gene: TRBD1
CDR3 protein: CSARGTGNTGELFF
CDR3 DNA: TGCAGTGCTAGAGGGACAGGGAACACCGGGGAGCTGTTTTTT